Presented here are 29 T cell receptor beta chains from one specimen sequenced in a study of regulatory T cells in long-lasting Graves disease. The authors built TCR beta libraries using iRepertoire HTBI primers and Arm-PCR of CDR3 regions. TCRdb processed the multiplex PCR reads anew with MiXCR; each CDR3 protein has one entry. The sample carries about 470,000 distinct CDR3 sequences, about a fifth recorded once. Regarding time point: persistent/refractory GD, antithyroid drugs over 5 years with positive TRAb. Extracted RNA from PBMCs served as the source of the TCR library. Sample: peripheral blood mononuclear cells (PBMCs), taken when the disease was refractory, from a patient treated with antithyroid drugs. Receptor source: a female donor with Graves disease.

The sample holds many counts of this clonotype. The chain carries TRBV7-8 and TRBJ2-7; no reliable D call. Germline CDR1 reads SGHVS; CDR2 reads FQNEAQ. The V end lost 5 bases, the J end lost 3 bases, and 11 bases lay between the germline ends. CDR3 length equals 13 residues. This chain's CDR3 is CASSAYEDYEQYF. CDR3 DNA: TGTGCCAGCAGCGCATACGAAGACTACGAGCAGTACTTC.

The chain has TRBV4-3 and TRBJ2-3; D remains unclear. In germline, CDR1 is LGHNA, CDR2 YSLEER. The CDR3 is 14 residues long. V was shortened by 0 bases and J by 0 bases, with 4 bases between the two germline ends. CDR3 residues: CASSQDGSTDTQYF. The CDR3 DNA is TGCGCCAGCAGCCAAGATGGCAGCACAGATACGCAGTATTTT.

This clonotype was observed at least ten times. The V gene is TRBV2, the J gene TRBJ1-5; D gene ambiguous. V shed 5 bases and J shed 5 bases, with 10 bases lying between them. The CDR3 sequence is 13 residues long. The V gene's germline CDR1 is SNHLY and CDR2 FYNNEI. CDR3 nucleotides: TGTGCCAGCAGTCAAAGAAGCTATCAGCCCCAGCATTTT. Translation: CASSQRSYQPQHF.

V is TRBV9 and J is TRBJ2-3; TRBD1 is a possible D gene (5 bases). The CDR3 totals 15 residues. Trimming stripped 2 bases from V and 0 bases from J, with 10 bases between. CDR1 and CDR2 from the germline V gene are SGDLS and YYNGEE. CDR3 residues: CASSVAGYSTDTQYF. The CDR3 DNA is TGTGCCAGCAGCGTGGCAGGGTATAGCACAGATACGCAGTATTTT.

This clonotype was seen at least ten times. This CDR3 is CASSESSSGLGSTYEQYF. The CDR3 DNA is TGTGCCAGCAGTGAAAGCTCCTCTGGCCTCGGTTCTACATACGAGCAGTACTTC. J is TRBJ2-7 and V is TRBV2, with D hard to call. CDR1 is SNHLY and CDR2 is FYNNEI in the germline V gene. V dropped 2 bases and J dropped 4 bases, with 24 bases sitting between them. CDR3 length: 18 residues.

This clonotype was observed many times. The chain has TRBV6-5 and TRBJ2-2; 12 bases line up with TRBD1. The CDR3 spans 19 residues. The germline V gene encodes CDR1 MNHEY and CDR2 SVGAGI. The trim removed 4 bases at V and 6 bases at J, leaving 15 bases unmatched. The CDR3 nucleotides are TGTGCCAGCAGTTTTATTCCATTATCGGGACAGGGGGCCTCCGGGGAGCTGTTTTTT. As protein: CASSFIPLSGQGASGELFF.

This clonotype has just a few counts. V is TRBV7-9 and J is TRBJ1-6, with D hard to call. V shed 0 bases and J shed 8 bases, with 11 bases lying between them. CDR1 is SEHNR and CDR2 is FQNEAQ in the germline V gene (reference sequence). This CDR3 comprises 15 residues. The CDR3 DNA sequence: TGTGCCAGCAGCTTAGCGGGAGGGCCTGATTCACCCCTCCACTTT. Its protein product is CASSLAGGPDSPLHF.

This clonotype was counted a few times. The CDR3 sequence: CASRAGTGVYEQYF. The CDR3 DNA reads as TGCGCCAGCAGGGCCGGGACAGGGGTGTACGAGCAGTACTTC. The rearrangement uses TRBV5-1 and TRBJ2-7; 10 nucleotides agree with TRBD1. This CDR3 is 14 amino acids long. Germline trimming cut 5 bases from V and 4 bases from J; bases unmatched to any gene: 6. CDR1 and CDR2 (germline): SGHRS, YFSETQ. Based on the CDR3 plus reference TRBV5-1 and TRBJ2-7, the full variable domain is KAGVTQTPRYLIKTRGQQVTLSCSPISGHRSVSWYQQTPGQGLQFLFEYFSETQRNKGNFPGRFSGRQFSNSRSEMNVSTLELGDSALYLCASRAGTGVYEQYFGPGTRLTVT.

Notes on this clonotype: A clone one base away is much larger, so this may be a read error. This chain uses TRBV27 with TRBJ2-7; the match to TRBD2 covers 11 bases. With 5 bases clipped from V and 6 bases from J, the junction kept 6 bases outside the gene matches. CDR1 and CDR2 from the germline V gene are MNHEY and SMNVEV (reference sequence). This CDR3 contains 14 residues. Here the CDR3 reads CASSIAGGRGEQYF. The DNA of the CDR3 is TGTGCCAGCAGTATAGCGGGAGGGCGTGGCGAGCAGTACTTC.

This clonotype was picked up a small number of times. The chain uses TRBV11-2 and TRBJ2-2; the D call may be TRBD1 or TRBD2 (5 bases each). CDR1 and CDR2 from the germline V gene are SGHAT and FQNNGV. V was clipped by 2 bases and J by 2 bases, with 12 bases between them. This CDR3 has 16 residues. CDR3 residues: CASSLSDTGNTGELFF. CDR3 nucleotide sequence: TGTGCCAGCAGCTTATCGGACACGGGAAACACCGGGGAGCTGTTTTTT.

The genes are TRBV5-6 and TRBJ2-7; tentatively, D is TRBD2 (6 bases). Trimming cost V 4 bases and J 4 bases, with 15 bases left between them. CDR1 is SGHDT and CDR2 is YYEEEE in the germline V gene. The CDR3 contains 14 residues. The CDR3 sequence: CASSRNLGGYEQYF. The CDR3 DNA follows: TGTGCCAGCAGCCGGAATCTGGGGGGATACGAGCAGTACTTC.

This clonotype was found a few times. The chain links TRBV4-2 to TRBJ2-7; the D is unclear. V was pared by 0 bases and J by 2 bases, with 8 bases between. This CDR3 has 14 residues. Germline V gene data show CDR1 as LGHNA and CDR2 as YNFKEQ. CDR3 residues: CASSQDGLAYEQYF. The CDR3, as DNA: TGTGCCAGCAGCCAAGACGGGCTTGCCTACGAGCAGTACTTC.

The rearrangement uses TRBV20-1 and TRBJ2-7; 11 bases are shared with TRBD2. CDR1 and CDR2 (germline): DFQATT, SNEGSKA (reference sequence). The CDR3 is made up of 15 amino acids. V gave up 2 bases and J gave up 3 bases; unmatched junction bases: 6. The CDR3 here is CSARPPSGRFYEQYF. The DNA for the CDR3 is TGCAGTGCTAGACCCCCTAGCGGGAGGTTCTACGAGCAGTACTTC.

In its sample, this clonotype was seen many times. J is TRBJ1-1 and V is TRBV12-3 or TRBV12-4, with D tentatively TRBD1 (6 bases). The V and J ends lost 5 bases and 0 bases respectively, with 13 bases between them. CDR3 length: 15 amino acids. In nucleotides, the CDR3 is TGTGCCAGCAGTGCGCGGACAGAAATGAACACTGAAGCTTTCTTT. Translation gives CASSARTEMNTEAFF.

V gene TRBV7-2 combines with J gene TRBJ2-4; D possibly corresponds to TRBD1 (7 bases). Germline V gives CDR1 SGHTA, CDR2 FQGNSA. The CDR3 length is 17 residues. Trimming cost V 11 bases and J 1 base, with 24 bases left between them. CDR3 in DNA: TGTGCCTCTTCCGGAGGGGGCAGGAGGTCGGCCAAAAACATTCAGTACTTC. As protein: CASSGGGRRSAKNIQYF.

This clonotype showed up just a few times. This chain links TRBV28 with TRBJ2-1, with D perhaps TRBD1 or TRBD2 (5 bases each). The CDR3 is 16 amino acids. With 3 bases removed from V and 5 bases from J, the gap between germline ends came to 17 bases. The germline CDR1 and CDR2 sequences are MDHEN and SYDVKM. CDR3 amino acids: CASSFGPAGANNEQFF. The DNA of the CDR3 is TGTGCCAGCAGTTTTGGGCCCGCCGGGGCGAACAATGAGCAGTTCTTC.

This clonotype was seen only a few times. The chain uses TRBV30 and TRBJ1-5; D possibly corresponds to TRBD1 (6 bases). V was shortened by 2 bases and J by 0 bases, with 14 bases between the two germline ends. The CDR3 has 16 amino acids. The germline V gene encodes CDR1 GTSNPN and CDR2 SVGIG (reference sequence). For the CDR3, the DNA is TGTGCCTGGAGTCCGGGGGGCAGCCATAGCAATCAGCCCCAGCATTTT. It specifies CAWSPGGSHSNQPQHF.

This clonotype was recorded at least ten times. CDR3 amino acids: CASSSGPDYEQYF. CDR3 bases: TGTGCCAGCTCATCCGGCCCGGACTACGAGCAGTACTTC. The chain is built from TRBV18 and TRBJ2-7; no firm D call. This CDR3 contains 13 residues. Trimming pared 5 bases from V and 3 bases from J, leaving 11 bases between. CDR1 is KGHSH, CDR2 LQKENI, per germline.

The rearrangement links TRBV24-1 to TRBJ1-5; tentative D call: TRBD1 (6 bases). The germline gives CDR1 KGHDR, CDR2 SFDVKD. This CDR3 has 14 amino acids. V lost 6 bases and J lost 2, with 10 bases in between. The CDR3 DNA is TGTGCCACCAGTCCAGGGGAAGGCAATCAGCCCCAGCATTTT. This codes for CATSPGEGNQPQHF.

The chain carries TRBV19 and TRBJ2-2; D is undetermined. The CDR3 contains 12 residues. The germline V gene has CDR1 LNHDA and CDR2 SQIVND (reference sequence). V lost 7 bases to trimming and J lost 4 bases, with 7 bases between them. The CDR3 nucleotides read TGTGCCAGTACATTCCGCACCGGGGAGCTGTTTTTT. Protein product: CASTFRTGELFF.

The V gene is TRBV15, the J gene TRBJ2-3, with 7 bases identical to TRBD1. The junction had 7 bases not matched to a gene; V was cut back by 0 bases and J by 4 bases. The CDR3 is 16 amino acids. In germline, CDR1 is LNHNV, CDR2 YYDKDF (reference sequence). CDR3 protein: CATSRDRTGSADTQYF. The CDR3 DNA is TGTGCCACCAGCAGAGACAGGACAGGCAGCGCAGATACGCAGTATTTT.

This clonotype was seen many times. The CDR3 nucleotides are TGTGCCAGCAGCTCTCCCTTTTGGGAATCCTACGAGCAGTACTTC. This encodes CASSSPFWESYEQYF. This chain uses TRBV11-2 with TRBJ2-7; no firm D call. Trimming left V 4 bases short and J 1 base short, with 14 bases between. The CDR3 sequence is 15 residues long. CDR1 and CDR2 (germline): SGHAT, FQNNGV.

This chain joins TRBV6-1 and TRBJ2-2; 16 positions agree with TRBD2. CDR3 length: 18 residues. With V trimmed by 7 bases and J by 5 bases, 10 bases remained unmatched. Germline V CDR1 and CDR2: MNHNS, SASEGT. The CDR3: CASNAGLAGGPGTGELFF. CDR3 nucleotides: TGTGCCAGCAATGCGGGACTAGCGGGAGGGCCGGGGACCGGGGAGCTGTTTTTT.

A remark on this clonotype: Since a much larger clone is just one base distant, this may be a read error. This chain links TRBV6-2 or TRBV6-3 with TRBJ1-1, with no clear D. Per germline, CDR1 MNHEY and CDR2 SVGEGT. V was clipped by 3 bases and J by 6 bases, with 14 bases between them. The CDR3 spans 14 residues. Here the CDR3 reads CASSYKGGRAEAFF. CDR3 DNA sequence: TGTGCCAGCAGTTATAAGGGTGGGAGGGCTGAAGCTTTCTTT.

This clonotype was seen a handful of times. The J gene is TRBJ1-2, the V gene TRBV25-1, with 7 bases lining up with TRBD1. V lost 5 bases, J lost 8 bases, and 8 bases stayed unmatched. The CDR3 contains 13 residues. Germline assignment: CDR1 MGHDK and CDR2 SYGVNS. The CDR3 sequence: CASSRQGVWGYTF. The CDR3 bases are TGTGCCAGCAGTCGTCAGGGGGTCTGGGGCTACACCTTC.

This clonotype showed up just a few times. The J gene is TRBJ2-7, the V gene TRBV28, with 10 nucleotides matching TRBD1. The CDR3 is 14 residues long. Germline values: CDR1 MDHEN, CDR2 SYDVKM. J was trimmed by 4 bases and V by 5 bases; bases with no gene match: 5. The CDR3 spells CASSLGQGEYEQYF. CDR3 bases: TGTGCCAGCAGTCTTGGACAGGGGGAATACGAGCAGTACTTC. The full variable domain, with the rest looked up from reference TRBV28 and TRBJ2-7, is DVKVTQSSRYLVKRTGEKVFLECVQDMDHENMFWYRQDPGLGLRLIYFSYDVKMKEKGDIPEGYSVSREKKERFSLILESASTNQTSMYLCASSLGQGEYEQYFGPGTRLTVT.

At least ten counts were recorded for this clonotype. The CDR3 loop is CASSQSGSGGYTF. In DNA form, the CDR3 reads TGTGCCAGCAGCCAATCCGGGTCTGGTGGCTACACCTTC. The gene calls are TRBV3-1 and TRBJ1-2; D remains ambiguous. Germline V lookup: CDR1 LGHDT, CDR2 YNNKEL (reference sequence). The CDR3 consists of 13 residues. V gave up 2 bases and J gave up 7 bases, with 11 bases separating them.

V usage is TRBV6-2 or TRBV6-3 and J usage is TRBJ2-4; 9 bases match TRBD1. Germline CDR1 is MNHEY and CDR2 is SVGEGT. With V trimmed by 6 bases and J by 4 bases, 7 bases remained unmatched. CDR3 length equals 15 residues. The CDR3 is CASSYYRGQKNIQYF. In DNA, the CDR3 is TGTGCCAGCAGCTATTACAGGGGGCAGAAAAACATTCAGTACTTC.

The V gene is TRBV24-1, the J gene TRBJ2-3; TRBD1 agrees at 11 bases. Losses at the gene ends were 4 bases for V and 6 bases for J; bases not matched to a gene: 14. Germline V gene data show CDR1 as KGHDR and CDR2 as SFDVKD. The CDR3 consists of 18 residues. The CDR3 coding sequence is TGTGCCACCAGTGACCCAGGACAGGGGGCGGAGGTGGTTGATACGCAGTATTTT. As protein: CATSDPGQGAEVVDTQYF.